The present entry profiles one T cell receptor beta chain with its context. The germline CDR1 and CDR2 sequences are SEHNR and FQNEAQ (reference sequence). The CDR3 covers 15 residues. This sample was included in a study of T cells expressing NK-cell markers. TCRdb reanalyzed the 5' RACE reads, giving one entry per CDR3 protein sequence and no DNA. In all, the sample yields 400,000 to 550,000 distinct CDR3 sequences. Sequencing was carried out using blood T cells: a sorted CD56 or NKG2C T cell subset, CD4+ or CD8+ T cells, or bulk PBMC T cells (not recorded which). The chain combines TRBV7-9 with TRBJ1-1; TCRdb returns TRBD1, unconfirmable since there is no DNA. This TCR was recovered from a woman between 18 and 70 years old in good health. The CDR3 reads CASSAPGTGNTEAFF.